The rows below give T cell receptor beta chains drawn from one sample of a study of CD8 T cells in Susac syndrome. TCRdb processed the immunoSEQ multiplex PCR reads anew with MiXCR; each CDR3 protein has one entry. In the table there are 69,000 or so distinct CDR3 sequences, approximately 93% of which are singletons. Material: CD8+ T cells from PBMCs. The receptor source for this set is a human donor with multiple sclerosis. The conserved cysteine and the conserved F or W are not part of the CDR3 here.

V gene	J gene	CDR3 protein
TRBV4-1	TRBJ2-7	ASSQGRDDSYEQY
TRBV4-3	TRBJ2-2	ASSQDRFSGGATGELF
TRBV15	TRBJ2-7	ATSRDQAPYEQY
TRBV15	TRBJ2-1	ATSREGGGGYNEQF
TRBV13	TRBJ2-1	ASSLPLAGVGNEQF
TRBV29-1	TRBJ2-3	SVETGGTDTQY
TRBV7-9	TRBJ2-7	ASMYTSPEQY
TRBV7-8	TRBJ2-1	ASSLPTSGRGYNEQF
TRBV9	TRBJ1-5	ASSVDAGGNQPQH
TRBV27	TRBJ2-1	ASRTGGKQF
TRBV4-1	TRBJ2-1	ASSQGTSGSYNEQF
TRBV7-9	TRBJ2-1	ASSSVNNEQF
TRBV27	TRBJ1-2	ASRKQGDGYT
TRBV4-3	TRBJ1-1	ASSQGVQGYNTEAF
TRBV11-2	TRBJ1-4	ASSLVASGTGLPTNEKLF
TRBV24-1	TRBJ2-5	ATSDSRETSLGETQY
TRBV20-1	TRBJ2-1	SARGGLGTGKGEQF
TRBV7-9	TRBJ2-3	ASSPAVAGTDTQY
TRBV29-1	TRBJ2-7	SVDGQGADEQY
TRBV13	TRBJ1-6	ASSPGQGYNSPLH
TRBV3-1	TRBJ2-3	ASSQERQGFEDTQY
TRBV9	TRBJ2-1	ASSVAGLVYNEQF
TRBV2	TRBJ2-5	ASIIRGPEAQY
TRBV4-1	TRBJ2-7	ASSQGRDGIYEQY
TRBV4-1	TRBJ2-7	ASSQSPGRYEQY
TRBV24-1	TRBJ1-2	ATSEGTGYGYT
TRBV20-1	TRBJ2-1	SARSTSGISYNEQF
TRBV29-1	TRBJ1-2	SVEPTGANYGYT
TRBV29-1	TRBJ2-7	SVDTGGPTYEQY
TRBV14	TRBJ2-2	ASSLLQVSGITGELF
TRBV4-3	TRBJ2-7	ASSQSRTAPSYEQY
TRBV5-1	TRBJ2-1	ASSLVRGPYNEQF
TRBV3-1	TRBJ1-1	ASSQDDGSEAF
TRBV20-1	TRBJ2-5	SARDLVGPKETQY
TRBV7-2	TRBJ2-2	ASSYWTGNTGELF
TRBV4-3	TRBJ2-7	ASSQDLSYEQY
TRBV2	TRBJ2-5	ASRATGGQETQY
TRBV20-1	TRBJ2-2	SARGDRATGELF
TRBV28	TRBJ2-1	ASTLRRELF